This is a list of T cell receptor beta chains from one sample in a study of STAT5B mutations in CD4+ large granular lymphocyte leukemia. Profiled with immunoSEQ multiplex PCR; TCRdb holds only in-frame clones, not every one. The sample has more than 30,000 clones; about 81% are singletons. Sequenced: CD4+ T cells from blood buffy coats. The receptors here all came from a human donor in good health. Both conserved end residues are part of each CDR3. The D gene is left open where the match is weak. Clone sizes are given selectively: once, few, many, or a class where the clone is expanded.

clone_size	v_call	j_call	d_call	cdr3_aa	cdr3_nt
few	TRBV29-1	TRBJ1-1	-	CSVESTVATEAFF	TGCAGCGTTGAGTCTACAGTGGCCACTGAAGCTTTCTTT
-	TRBV11-3	TRBJ1-1	-	CASIHHRTNTEAFF	TGTGCCAGCATCCATCACAGGACGAACACTGAAGCTTTCTTT
few	TRBV7-9	TRBJ1-5	-	CASSFGQGQPQHF	TGTGCCAGCAGCTTCGGGCAGGGCCAGCCCCAGCATTTT
-	TRBV2	TRBJ1-3	-	CAAAPQGHSGNTIYF	TGTGCCGCGGCCCCCCAGGGACACTCTGGAAACACCATATATTTT
-	TRBV19	TRBJ2-7	-	CASSSRASSYEQYF	TGTGCCAGTAGTAGCCGGGCCTCCTCCTACGAGCAGTACTTC
-	TRBV30	TRBJ2-4	-	CAWGPGSKNIQYF	TGTGCCTGGGGCCCCGGCAGCAAAAACATTCAGTACTTC
-	TRBV2	TRBJ1-1	-	CASRNRERNTEAFF	TGTGCCAGCAGGAACAGGGAGAGGAACACTGAAGCTTTCTTT
-	TRBV18	TRBJ2-1	-	CASSGEEQFF	TGTGCCAGCTCTGGGGAAGAGCAGTTCTTC
-	TRBV19	TRBJ2-5	TRBD2	CASSINPTSGGTTQYF	TGTGCCAGTAGTATAAACCCGACTAGCGGGGGGACGACCCAGTACTTC
once	TRBV5-1	TRBJ2-3	TRBD1	CASSRGQGGGDTQYF	TGCGCCAGCAGCCGGGGACAGGGTGGGGGAGATACGCAGTATTTT
-	TRBV5-1	TRBJ2-5	TRBD1	CASSLGRDRDTHQETQYF	TGCGCCAGCAGCTTGGGTAGGGACAGGGATACCCACCAAGAGACCCAGTACTTC
-	TRBV14	TRBJ1-2	-	CASSQERVYGYTF	TGTGCCAGCAGCCAAGAAAGGGTTTACGGCTACACCTTC
-	TRBV15	TRBJ1-6	-	CATSRDTGNNSPLHF	TGTGCCACCAGCAGAGACACAGGGAATAATTCACCCCTCCACTTT
once	TRBV19	TRBJ2-6	-	CASRRTGAVGANVLTF	TGTGCCAGTAGGAGGACCGGGGCAGTGGGGGCCAACGTCCTGACTTTC
-	TRBV6-1	TRBJ2-2	-	CATHRTSNTGELFF	TGTGCCACCCACCGGACCAGTAACACCGGGGAGCTGTTTTTT
few	TRBV2	TRBJ2-3	-	CASSAPFTDTQYF	TGTGCCAGCAGTGCCCCCTTTACAGATACGCAGTATTTT
-	TRBV5-6	TRBJ1-2	TRBD1	CASSLADRFHGYTF	TGTGCCAGCAGCTTGGCGGACAGGTTTCATGGCTACACCTTC
-	TRBV9	TRBJ2-3	-	CASSSSIIGDTQYF	TGTGCCAGCAGCTCCAGTATTATAGGGGATACGCAGTATTTT
once	TRBV7-2	TRBJ2-3	-	CASSPPVVDTQYF	TGTGCCAGCAGCCCCCCTGTAGTAGATACGCAGTATTTT
-	TRBV6-6	TRBJ1-5	-	CASSRLGMGNQPQHF	TGTGCCAGCAGCCGCCTGGGTATGGGCAATCAGCCCCAGCATTTT
once	TRBV18	TRBJ2-3	TRBD2	CASSPPTSGSLADTQYF	TGTGCCAGCTCACCACCGACTAGCGGGAGTCTGGCAGATACGCAGTATTTT
-	TRBV5-4	TRBJ1-6	TRBD1	CASSSRDRDSPLHF	TGTGCCAGCAGCTCCCGGGACAGGGATTCACCCCTCCACTTT
few	TRBV12-5	TRBJ1-1	-	CASGIQVNTEAFF	TGTGCTAGTGGGATACAGGTGAACACTGAAGCTTTCTTT
few	TRBV30	TRBJ2-2	-	CAWSVYQKNTGELFF	TGTGCCTGGAGTGTATATCAGAAGAACACCGGGGAGCTGTTTTTT
-	TRBV10-3	TRBJ2-5	TRBD1	CATAPPSGTGVGTQYF	TGTGCCACTGCCCCACCCTCAGGGACAGGGGTTGGGACCCAGTACTTC
few	TRBV19	TRBJ2-7	-	CASSMEGFYEQYF	TGTGCCAGTAGTATGGAGGGATTCTACGAGCAGTACTTC
-	TRBV6-5	TRBJ2-5	TRBD2	CASSYSASGSRETQYF	TGTGCCAGCAGTTACTCTGCTAGCGGGAGTCGGGAGACCCAGTACTTC
-	TRBV10-3	TRBJ1-5	TRBD1	CAISGGQAGSNQPQHF	TGTGCCATCAGTGGCGGACAGGCGGGCAGCAATCAGCCCCAGCATTTT
-	TRBV5-1	TRBJ2-7	-	CASSFSLQGDGEQYF	TGCGCCAGCAGCTTTTCACTACAGGGCGATGGCGAGCAGTACTTC
-	TRBV6-5	TRBJ1-2	-	CASRRDLNYGYTF	TGTGCCAGCAGACGGGACCTCAACTATGGCTACACCTTC
-	TRBV6-6	TRBJ2-5	TRBD2	CASSHGAGEGETQYF	TGTGCCAGCAGTCACGGGGCGGGAGAGGGAGAGACCCAGTACTTC